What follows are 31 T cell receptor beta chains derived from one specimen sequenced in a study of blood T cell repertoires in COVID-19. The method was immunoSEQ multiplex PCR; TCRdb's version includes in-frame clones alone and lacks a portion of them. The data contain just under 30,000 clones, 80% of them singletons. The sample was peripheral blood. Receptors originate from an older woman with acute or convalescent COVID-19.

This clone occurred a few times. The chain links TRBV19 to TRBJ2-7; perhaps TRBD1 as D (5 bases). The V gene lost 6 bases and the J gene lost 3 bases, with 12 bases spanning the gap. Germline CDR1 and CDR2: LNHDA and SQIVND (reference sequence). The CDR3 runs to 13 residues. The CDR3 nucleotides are TGTGCCAGTAGCAGGGCGACCGACTACGAGCAGTACTTC. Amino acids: CASSRATDYEQYF. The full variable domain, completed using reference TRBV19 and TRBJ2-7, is DGGITQSPKYLFRKEGQNVTLSCEQNLNHDAMYWYRQDPGQGLRLIYYSQIVNDFQKGDIAEGYSVSREKKESFPLTVTSAQKNPTAFYLCASSRATDYEQYFGPGTRLTVT.

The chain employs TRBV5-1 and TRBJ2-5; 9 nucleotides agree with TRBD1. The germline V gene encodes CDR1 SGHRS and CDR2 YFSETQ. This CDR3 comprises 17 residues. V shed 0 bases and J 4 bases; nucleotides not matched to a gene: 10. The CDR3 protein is CASSLEGTGGAGETQYF. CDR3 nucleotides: TGCGCCAGCAGCTTGGAGGGTACAGGGGGCGCGGGAGAGACCCAGTACTTC.

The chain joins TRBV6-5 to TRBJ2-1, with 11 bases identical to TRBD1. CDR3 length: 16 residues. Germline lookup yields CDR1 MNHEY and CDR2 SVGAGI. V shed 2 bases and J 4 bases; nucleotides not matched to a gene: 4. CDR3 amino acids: CASSYPGTGGYNEQFF. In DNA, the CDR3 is TGTGCCAGCAGTTACCCCGGGACAGGGGGATACAATGAGCAGTTCTTC.

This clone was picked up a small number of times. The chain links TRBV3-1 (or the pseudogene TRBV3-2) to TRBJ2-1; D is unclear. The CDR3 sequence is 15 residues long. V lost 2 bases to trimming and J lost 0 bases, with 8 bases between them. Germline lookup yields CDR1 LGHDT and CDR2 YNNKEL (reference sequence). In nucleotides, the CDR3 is TGTGCCAGCAGCCAACCTATAAGCTCCTACAATGAGCAGTTCTTC. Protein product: CASSQPISSYNEQFF.

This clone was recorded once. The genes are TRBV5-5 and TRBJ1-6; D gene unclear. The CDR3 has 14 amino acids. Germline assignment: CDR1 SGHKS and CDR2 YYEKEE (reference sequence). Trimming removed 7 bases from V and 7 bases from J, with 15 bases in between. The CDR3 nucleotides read TGTGCCAGCGATACTAGGTTAGGAAATTCACCCCTCCACTTT. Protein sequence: CASDTRLGNSPLHF.

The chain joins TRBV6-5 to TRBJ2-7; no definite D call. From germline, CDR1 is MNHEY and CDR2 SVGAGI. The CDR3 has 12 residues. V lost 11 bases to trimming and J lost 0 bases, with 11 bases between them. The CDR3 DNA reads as TGTGCCGTGGGCTCCCTCTCCTACGAGCAGTACTTC. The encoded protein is CAVGSLSYEQYF.

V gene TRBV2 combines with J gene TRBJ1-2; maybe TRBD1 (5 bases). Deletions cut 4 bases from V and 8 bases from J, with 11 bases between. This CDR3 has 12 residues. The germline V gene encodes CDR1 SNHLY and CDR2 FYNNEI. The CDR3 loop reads CASSARDGGYTF. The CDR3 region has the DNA TGTGCCAGCAGTGCCAGGGATGGGGGCTACACCTTC.

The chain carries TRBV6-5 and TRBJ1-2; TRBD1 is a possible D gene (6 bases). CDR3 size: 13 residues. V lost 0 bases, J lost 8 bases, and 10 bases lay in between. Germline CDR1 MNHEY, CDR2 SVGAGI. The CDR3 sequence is CASSYSRGTGYTF. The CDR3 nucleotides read TGTGCCAGCAGTTACTCGAGGGGGACGGGCTACACCTTC.

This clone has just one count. CDR3 sequence: CSVERGGLSTDTQYF. CDR3 DNA: TGCAGCGTTGAACGGGGAGGGCTTAGCACAGATACGCAGTATTTT. The chain is built from TRBV29-1 and TRBJ2-3, with 7 positions matching TRBD2. V lost 2 bases to trimming and J lost 0 bases; unmatched junction nucleotides: 5. From germline, CDR1 is SQVTM and CDR2 ANQGSEA. The CDR3 length is 15 residues.

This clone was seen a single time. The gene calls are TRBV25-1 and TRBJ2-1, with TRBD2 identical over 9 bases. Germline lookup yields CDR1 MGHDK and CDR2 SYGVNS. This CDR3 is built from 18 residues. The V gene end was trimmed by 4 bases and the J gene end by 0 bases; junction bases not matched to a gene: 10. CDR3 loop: CASSGLAGTMSSYNEQFF. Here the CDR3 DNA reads TGTGCCAGCAGTGGGCTAGCGGGAACCATGAGCTCCTACAATGAGCAGTTCTTC.

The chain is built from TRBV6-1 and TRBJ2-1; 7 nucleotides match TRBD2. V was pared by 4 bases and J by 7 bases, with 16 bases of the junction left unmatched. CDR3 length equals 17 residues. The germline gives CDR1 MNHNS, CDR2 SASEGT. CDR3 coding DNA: TGTGCCAGCAGTGTACGCGGCGGGGGACCCCCGAGAAATGAGCAGTTCTTC. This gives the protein CASSVRGGGPPRNEQFF.

CDR3 coding DNA: TGTGCCAGCAGCGTAAGTGGGACAGGGTCAGATACGCAGTATTTT. Amino acids: CASSVSGTGSDTQYF. The chain joins TRBV9 to TRBJ2-3; 9 bases are a match to TRBD1. The V and J ends lost 1 base and 4 bases, in that order; junction bases with no gene match: 4. The length of the CDR3 is 15 residues. Germline CDR1 SGDLS, CDR2 YYNGEE.

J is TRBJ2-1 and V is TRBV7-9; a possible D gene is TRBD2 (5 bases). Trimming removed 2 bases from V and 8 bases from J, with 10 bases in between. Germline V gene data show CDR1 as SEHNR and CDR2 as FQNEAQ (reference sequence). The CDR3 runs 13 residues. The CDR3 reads CASSLTLVYEQFF. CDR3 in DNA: TGTGCCAGCAGCTTAACACTAGTTTATGAGCAGTTCTTC.

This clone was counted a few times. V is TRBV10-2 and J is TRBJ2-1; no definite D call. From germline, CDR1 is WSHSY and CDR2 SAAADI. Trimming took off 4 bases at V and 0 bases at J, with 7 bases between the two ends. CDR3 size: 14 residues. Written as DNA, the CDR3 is TGCGCCAGCAGTGTCGCGAGCTCCTACAATGAGCAGTTCTTC. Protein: CASSVASSYNEQFF.

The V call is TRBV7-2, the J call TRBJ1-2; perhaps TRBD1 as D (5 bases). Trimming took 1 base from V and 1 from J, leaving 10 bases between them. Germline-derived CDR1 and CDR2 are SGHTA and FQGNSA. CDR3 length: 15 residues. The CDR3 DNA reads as TGTGCCAGCAGCTTAGGGAAGGGGTTTAACTATGGCTACACCTTC. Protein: CASSLGKGFNYGYTF.

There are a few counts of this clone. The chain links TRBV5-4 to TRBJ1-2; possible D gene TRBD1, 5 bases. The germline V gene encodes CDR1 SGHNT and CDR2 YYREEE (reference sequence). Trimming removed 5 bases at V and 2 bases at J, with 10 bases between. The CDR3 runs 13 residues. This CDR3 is CASSQGLNYGYTF. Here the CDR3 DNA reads TGTGCCAGCAGTCAGGGATTAAACTATGGCTACACCTTC.

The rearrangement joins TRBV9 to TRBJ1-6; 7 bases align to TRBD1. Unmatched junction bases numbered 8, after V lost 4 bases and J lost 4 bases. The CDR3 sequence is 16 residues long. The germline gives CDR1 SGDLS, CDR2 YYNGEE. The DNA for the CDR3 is TGTGCCAGCAGCCCCCGGGACAGCCAATATAATTCACCCCTCCACTTT. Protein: CASSPRDSQYNSPLHF.

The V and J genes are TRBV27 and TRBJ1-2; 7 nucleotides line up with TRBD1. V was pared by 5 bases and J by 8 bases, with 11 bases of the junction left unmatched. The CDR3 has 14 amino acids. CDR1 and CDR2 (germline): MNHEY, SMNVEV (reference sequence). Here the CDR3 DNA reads TGTGCCAGCAGTGGAGACCGGGACAGTGAGGGCTACACCTTC. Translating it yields CASSGDRDSEGYTF.

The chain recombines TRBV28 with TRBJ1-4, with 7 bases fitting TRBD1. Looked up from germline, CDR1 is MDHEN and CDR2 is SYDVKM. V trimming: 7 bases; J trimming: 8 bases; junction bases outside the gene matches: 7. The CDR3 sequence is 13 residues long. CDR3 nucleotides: TGTGCCAGCAAAGGAGGGGGCCGGGAAAAACTGTTTTTT. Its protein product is CASKGGGREKLFF.

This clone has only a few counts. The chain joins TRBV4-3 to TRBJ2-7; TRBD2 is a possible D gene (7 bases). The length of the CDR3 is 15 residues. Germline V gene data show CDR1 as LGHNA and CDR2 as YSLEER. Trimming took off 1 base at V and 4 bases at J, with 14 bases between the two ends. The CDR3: CASSQGSGGRYEQYF. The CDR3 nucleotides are TGCGCCAGCAGCCAAGGATCGGGGGGCCGGTACGAGCAGTACTTC.

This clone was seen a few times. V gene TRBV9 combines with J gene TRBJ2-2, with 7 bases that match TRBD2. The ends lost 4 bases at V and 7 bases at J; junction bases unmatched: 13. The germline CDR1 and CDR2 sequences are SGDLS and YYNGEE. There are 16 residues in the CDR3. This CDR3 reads CASSSPLGGPVGELFF. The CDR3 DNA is TGTGCCAGCAGCTCCCCCCTGGGAGGGCCGGTCGGGGAGCTGTTTTTT.

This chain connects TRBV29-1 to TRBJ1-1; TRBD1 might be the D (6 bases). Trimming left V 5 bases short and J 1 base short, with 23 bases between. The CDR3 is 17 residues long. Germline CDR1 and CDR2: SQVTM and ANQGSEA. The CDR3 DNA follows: TGCAGCGTTTCTCGAGGGTCAGGGGCTAGTGGGAACACTGAAGCTTTCTTT. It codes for CSVSRGSGASGNTEAFF.

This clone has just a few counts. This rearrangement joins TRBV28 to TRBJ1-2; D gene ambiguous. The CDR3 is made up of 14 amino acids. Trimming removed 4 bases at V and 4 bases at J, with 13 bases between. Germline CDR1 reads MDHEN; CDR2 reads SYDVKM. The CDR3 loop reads CASSSKMGGYGYTF. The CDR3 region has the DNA TGTGCCAGCAGTTCCAAGATGGGAGGCTATGGCTACACCTTC.

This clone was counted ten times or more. CDR3 DNA: TGTGCCAGCAGTTCCCCGGACAGGGGGAACTACGAGCAGTACTTC. Its translation is CASSSPDRGNYEQYF. The genes are TRBV6-5 and TRBJ2-7, with 10 bases matching TRBD1. Germline values: CDR1 MNHEY, CDR2 SVGAGI. Losses at the gene ends were 4 bases for V and 3 bases for J; bases not matched to a gene: 6. This CDR3 has 15 amino acids.

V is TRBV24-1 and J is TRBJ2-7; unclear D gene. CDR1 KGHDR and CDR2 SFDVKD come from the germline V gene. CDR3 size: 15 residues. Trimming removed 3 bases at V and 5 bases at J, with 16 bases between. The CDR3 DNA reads TGTGCCACCAGTGATACGCAAGGAGAGACCCACGAGCAGTACTTC. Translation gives CATSDTQGETHEQYF.

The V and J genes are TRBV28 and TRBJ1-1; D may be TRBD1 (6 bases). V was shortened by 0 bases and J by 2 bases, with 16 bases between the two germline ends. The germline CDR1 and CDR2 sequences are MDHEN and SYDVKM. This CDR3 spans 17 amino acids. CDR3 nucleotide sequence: TGTGCCAGCAGTTTATGGACCACTACAGGGAAAAACACTGAAGCTTTCTTT. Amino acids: CASSLWTTTGKNTEAFF.

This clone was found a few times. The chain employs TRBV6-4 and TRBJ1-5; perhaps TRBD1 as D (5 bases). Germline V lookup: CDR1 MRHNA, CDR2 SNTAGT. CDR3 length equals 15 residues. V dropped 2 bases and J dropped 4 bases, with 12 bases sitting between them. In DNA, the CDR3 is TGTGCCAGCAGTGACATAGGACAATCTAATCAGCCCCAGCATTTT. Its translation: CASSDIGQSNQPQHF.

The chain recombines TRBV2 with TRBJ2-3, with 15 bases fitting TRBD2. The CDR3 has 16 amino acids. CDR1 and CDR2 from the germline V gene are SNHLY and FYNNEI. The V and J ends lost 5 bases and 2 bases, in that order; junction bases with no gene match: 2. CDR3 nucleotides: TGTGCCAGCAGTTGGACTAGCGGGAGGGTCACAGATACGCAGTATTTT. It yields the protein CASSWTSGRVTDTQYF.

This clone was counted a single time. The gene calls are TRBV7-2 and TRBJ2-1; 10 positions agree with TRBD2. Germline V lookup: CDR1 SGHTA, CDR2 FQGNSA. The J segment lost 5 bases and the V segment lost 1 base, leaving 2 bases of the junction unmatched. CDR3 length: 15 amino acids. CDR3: CASSLVAGGNNEQFF. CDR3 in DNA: TGTGCCAGCAGCTTAGTAGCGGGGGGAAACAATGAGCAGTTCTTC.

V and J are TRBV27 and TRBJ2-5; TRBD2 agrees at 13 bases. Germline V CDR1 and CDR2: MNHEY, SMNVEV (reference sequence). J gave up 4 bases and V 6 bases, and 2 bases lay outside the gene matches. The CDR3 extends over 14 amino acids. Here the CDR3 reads CASSGLAGAETQYF. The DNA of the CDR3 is TGTGCCAGCAGCGGACTAGCGGGAGCAGAGACCCAGTACTTC.

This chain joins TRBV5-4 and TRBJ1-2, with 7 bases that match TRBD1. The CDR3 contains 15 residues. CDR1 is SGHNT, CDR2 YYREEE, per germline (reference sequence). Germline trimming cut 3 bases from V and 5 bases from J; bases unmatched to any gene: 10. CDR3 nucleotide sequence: TGTGCCAGCAGCTCGTTCGGACAGGACGGGTATGGCTACACCTTC. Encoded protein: CASSSFGQDGYGYTF.